This is a list of T cell receptor beta chains from one sample in a study of CXCR3-negative and CXCR3-positive naive CD8 T cells. From the 5' RACE reads, TCRdb lists one entry per CDR3 protein and no DNA. Here the sample table reports 150,000 or so distinct CDR3 sequences. Sample: naive CXCR3+ CD8+ T cells from blood. The origin of the receptors is a human donor in good health. Some clones in this sample may be carry-over from other donors' samples. Each CDR3 is given with its conserved first and last residue.

>TRBV20-1|TRBJ1-2
CSARGLSSTNYGYTF
>TRBV14|TRBJ2-7
CASSRPAAMVYEQYF
>TRBV15|TRBJ1-1
CATSRSREILWGTEAFF
>TRBV28|TRBJ2-7
CASSGSSGPTYYEQYF
>TRBV9|TRBJ1-2
CASSTSRGTHRSTNYGYTF
>TRBV5-5|TRBJ2-7
CASSLGAGGSYEQYF
>TRBV5-1|TRBJ1-1
CASSGFQGGNTEAFF
>TRBV7-9|TRBJ2-7
CASSAVRGEQYF
>TRBV7-3|TRBJ2-2
CASSLGLAINTGELFF
>TRBV5-1|TRBJ1-2
CASSLAETGETGGYTF
>TRBV23-1|TRBJ2-3
CASSQPGLAGVTDTQYF
>TRBV19|TRBJ2-2
CASALAGSGELFF
>TRBV5-1|TRBJ1-1
CASSSTKLNTEAFF
>TRBV29-1|TRBJ2-7
CSASLTVSYEQYF
>TRBV20-1|TRBJ2-7
CSARGDTPSYEQYF
>TRBV9|TRBJ2-2
CASSADGTSSRELFF
>TRBV4-1|TRBJ2-5
CASSQGTSGVRETQYF
>TRBV28|TRBJ2-7
CASRDDPAYEQYF
>TRBV28|TRBJ1-5
CASSFRGQPQHF
>TRBV7-2|TRBJ2-3
CASSLKVRFTDTQYF
>TRBV5-5|TRBJ2-1
CASSLVTSGGAFYNEQFF
>TRBV29-1|TRBJ2-2
CSVGGGRELFF
>TRBV3-1|TRBJ2-7
CASSQGGRDEQYF
>TRBV28|TRBJ2-1
CASIQMGFYNEQFF
>TRBV19|TRBJ1-1
CASSIDSGTEAFF
>TRBV28|TRBJ2-3
CASSLSPSGSTDTQYF
>TRBV5-1|TRBJ2-3
CASSLMPADTQYF
>TRBV3-1|TRBJ2-1
CASSLLAGGNEQFF
>TRBV23-1|TRBJ2-7
CASSAGTNLSYEQYF
>TRBV25-1|TRBJ2-5
CASSGQLWRETQYF
>TRBV9|TRBJ2-1
CASSLTRAGVYNEQFF
>TRBV27|TRBJ2-7
CASSEILTGASSYEQYF
>TRBV5-1|TRBJ2-7
CASSLGSTEQYF
>TRBV28|TRBJ2-7
CASRSGTAQHEQYF
>TRBV4-2|TRBJ2-1
CASSQEISVLTQFF
>TRBV12-3/TRBV12-4|TRBJ1-2
CASSPAGSPNTF
>TRBV25-1|TRBJ2-1
CASSVTGSPYNEQFF
>TRBV7-9|TRBJ1-4
CASRGQGSNEKLFF
>TRBV29-1|TRBJ2-3
CRVDLGTSTDTQYF
>TRBV4-1|TRBJ2-3
CASSQDRSFTDTQYF
>TRBV12-3/TRBV12-4|TRBJ2-7
CASSETTYEQYF
>TRBV7-9|TRBJ2-3
CASSSLAEEQYF
>TRBV10-3|TRBJ2-2
CAISGQGGSTGELFF
>TRBV11-2|TRBJ2-7
CASSEAGPSYEQYF
>TRBV7-2|TRBJ2-5
CASSLLAGPQETQYF
>TRBV6-5|TRBJ1-4
CASRALGVGAEKLFF
>TRBV15|TRBJ2-3
CATRDGWETDTQYF
>TRBV7-9|TRBJ2-1
CASSLKGLAANNEQFF
>TRBV28|TRBJ2-3
CASTQTRDNTDTQYF
>TRBV6-2/TRBV6-3|TRBJ2-3
CASSYPGLAGSTDTQYF
>TRBV29-1|TRBJ2-7
CSVEEAGSDEQYF
>TRBV7-9|TRBJ1-1
CASSLFVGVNTEAFF
>TRBV9|TRBJ2-1
CASSVEGGSYNEQFF
>TRBV30|TRBJ2-1
CAWGYGTSRSYNEQFF